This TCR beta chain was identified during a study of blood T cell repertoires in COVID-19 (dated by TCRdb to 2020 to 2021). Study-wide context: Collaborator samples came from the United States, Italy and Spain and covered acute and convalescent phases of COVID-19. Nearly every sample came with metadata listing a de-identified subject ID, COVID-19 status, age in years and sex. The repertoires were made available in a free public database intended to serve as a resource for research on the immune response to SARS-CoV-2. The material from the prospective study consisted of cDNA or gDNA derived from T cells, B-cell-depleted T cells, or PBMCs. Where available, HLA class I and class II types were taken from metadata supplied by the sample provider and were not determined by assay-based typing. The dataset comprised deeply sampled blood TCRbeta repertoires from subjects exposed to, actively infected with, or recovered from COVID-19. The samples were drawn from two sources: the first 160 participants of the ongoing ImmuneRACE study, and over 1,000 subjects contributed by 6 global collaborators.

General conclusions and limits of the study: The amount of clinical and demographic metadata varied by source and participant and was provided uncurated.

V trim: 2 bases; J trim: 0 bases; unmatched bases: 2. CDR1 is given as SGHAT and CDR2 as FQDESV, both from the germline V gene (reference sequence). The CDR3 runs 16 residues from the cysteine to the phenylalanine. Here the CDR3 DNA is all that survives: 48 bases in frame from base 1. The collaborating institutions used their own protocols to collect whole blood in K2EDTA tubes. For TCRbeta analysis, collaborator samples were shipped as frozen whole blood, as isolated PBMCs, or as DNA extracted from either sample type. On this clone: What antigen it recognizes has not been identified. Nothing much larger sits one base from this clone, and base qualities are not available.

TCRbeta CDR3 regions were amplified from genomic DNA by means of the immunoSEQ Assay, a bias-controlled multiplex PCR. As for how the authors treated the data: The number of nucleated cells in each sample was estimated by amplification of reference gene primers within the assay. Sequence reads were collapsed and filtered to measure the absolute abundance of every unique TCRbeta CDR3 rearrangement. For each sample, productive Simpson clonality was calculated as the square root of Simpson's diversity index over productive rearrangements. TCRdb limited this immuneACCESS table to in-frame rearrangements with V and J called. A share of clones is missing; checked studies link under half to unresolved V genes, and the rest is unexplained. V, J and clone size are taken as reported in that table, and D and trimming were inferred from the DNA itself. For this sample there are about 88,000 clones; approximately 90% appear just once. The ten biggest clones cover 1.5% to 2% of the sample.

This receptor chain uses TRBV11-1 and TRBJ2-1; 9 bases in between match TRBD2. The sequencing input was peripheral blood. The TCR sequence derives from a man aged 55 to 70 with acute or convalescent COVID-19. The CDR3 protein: CASSLRAGGSYNEQFF. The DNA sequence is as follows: TGTGCCAGCAGCTTACGAGCGGGAGGCTCCTACAATGAGCAGTTCTTC.